The 14 T cell receptor beta chains below were found in one sample sequenced in a study of shared clonotypes between healthy human individuals (dated by TCRdb to the early 2020s). Library generation was performed with the immunoSEQ multiplex PCR assay. This is the immuneACCESS table as TCRdb keeps it, with only in-frame sequences that have V and J called. A part of the clones is gone; compared with another copy, unresolved V genes explain less than half, and the rest is unexplained. The sample includes hundreds of thousands of clones, with around 97% observed a single time. The ten largest clones represent 0.045% to 0.07% of the sample. The sample comprised naive CD4+ T cells sorted from blood. Read against the paper, the sample's cell subset or site label means: CD45RA+ positively selected. Receptor source: a young woman in good health.

The chain employs TRBV27 and TRBJ2-7; TRBD1 or TRBD2 may be the D gene (6 bases each). Germline CDR1 reads MNHEY; CDR2 reads SMNVEV (reference sequence). With 3 bases removed from V and 2 bases from J, the gap between germline ends came to 11 bases. The CDR3 spans 14 residues. DNA for the CDR3: TGTGCCAGCAGTTTTCGGGGGCCCCCCTACGAGCAGTACTTC. Its translation: CASSFRGPPYEQYF.

Written as DNA, the CDR3 is TGTGTGTGCAGCAGCTCTGGAAACACCATATATTTT. Its translation is CVCSSSGNTIYF. The J gene is TRBJ1-3, the V gene TRBV28; D is uncertain. The CDR3 is 12 amino acids. The germline V gene encodes CDR1 MDHEN and CDR2 SYDVKM.

J is TRBJ2-5 and V is TRBV12-5, with D hard to call. Germline CDR1 reads LGHNT; CDR2 reads FRNRAP. V was cut by 6 bases and J by 5 bases, with 10 bases left in between. The CDR3 consists of 12 residues. CDR3 DNA sequence: TGTGCTAGTGGCTCCGACCTGGAGACCCAGTACTTC. Amino acids: CASGSDLETQYF.

This chain connects TRBV18 to TRBJ2-7; either TRBD1 or TRBD2 may supply D (5 bases each). CDR3 length equals 13 residues. CDR1 is KGHSH, CDR2 LQKENI, per germline. Trimming pared 3 bases from V and 6 bases from J, leaving 12 bases between. The CDR3 sequence: CASSPGDGAEQYF. In nucleotides, the CDR3 is TGTGCCAGCTCACCGGGGGACGGGGCCGAGCAGTACTTC.

The chain links TRBV28 to TRBJ2-3; maybe TRBD2 (7 bases). Germline values: CDR1 MDHEN, CDR2 SYDVKM. This CDR3 is built from 12 residues. Trimming left V 5 bases short and J 10 bases short, with 13 bases between. The DNA of the CDR3 is TGTGCCAGCAGTGGCGGGGGCTGGGCGCAGTATTTT. The encoded protein is CASSGGGWAQYF.

The rearrangement joins TRBV28 to TRBJ2-1, with TRBD2 matching over 9 bases. The CDR3 runs 17 residues. With 7 bases clipped from V and 8 bases from J, the junction kept 18 bases outside the gene matches. In germline, CDR1 is MDHEN, CDR2 SYDVKM. The CDR3 coding sequence is TGTGCCAGCAATCCGTTAGGTCCGGGACTAGCTTCAGATGAGCAGTTCTTC. Protein product: CASNPLGPGLASDEQFF. The complete variable domain, with remaining parts taken from reference TRBV28 and TRBJ2-1, reads DVKVTQSSRYLVKRTGEKVFLECVQDMDHENMFWYRQDPGLGLRLIYFSYDVKMKEKGDIPEGYSVSREKKERFSLILESASTNQTSMYLCASNPLGPGLASDEQFFGPGTRLTVL.

There are many counts of this clone. The DNA for the CDR3 is TGTGCCAGCAGTGATCTACAGGGGTACACTGAAGCTTTCTTT. Its protein product is CASSDLQGYTEAFF. V is TRBV25-1 and J is TRBJ1-1, with 7 bases identical to TRBD1. Germline CDR1 and CDR2: MGHDK and SYGVNS. The J segment lost 3 bases and the V segment lost 3 bases, leaving 4 bases of the junction unmatched. The CDR3 is 14 residues long.

This rearrangement joins TRBV30 to TRBJ2-7; 11 bases align to TRBD1. V dropped 2 bases and J dropped 1; count of bases not matched to a gene: 4. The CDR3 has 15 amino acids. Looked up from germline, CDR1 is GTSNPN and CDR2 is SVGIG (reference sequence). The CDR3 here is CAWSKGQGASYEQYF. The CDR3 nucleotides read TGTGCCTGGAGTAAAGGACAGGGGGCGTCCTACGAGCAGTACTTC.

The J gene is TRBJ2-1, the V gene TRBV2; D possibly corresponds to TRBD1 (6 bases). Germline CDR1 reads SNHLY; CDR2 reads FYNNEI. The CDR3 extends over 12 amino acids. Trimming pared 6 bases from V and 7 bases from J, leaving 10 bases between. The DNA for the CDR3 is TGTGCCAGCAGCCTGGACAGTAATGAGCAGTTCTTC. Protein: CASSLDSNEQFF.

V and J are TRBV7-9 and TRBJ1-1; 7 nucleotides align to TRBD1. Germline CDR1 is SEHNR and CDR2 is FQNEAQ (reference sequence). The CDR3 runs 16 residues. V was pared by 5 bases and J by 1 base, with 10 bases of the junction left unmatched. The CDR3 here is CASSRGQTGTNTEAFF. For the CDR3, the DNA is TGTGCCAGCAGCCGAGGACAGACAGGGACGAACACTGAAGCTTTCTTT.

In the case of this clone: This sample includes further DNA sequences coding for the same CDR3. The CDR3 reads CASRGRLNTEAFF. DNA for the CDR3: TGTGCCAGCAGGGGACGGCTGAACACTGAAGCTTTCTTT. This chain connects TRBV6-1 to TRBJ1-1, with D perhaps matching TRBD1 (5 bases). CDR1 and CDR2 (germline): MNHNS, SASEGT. The CDR3 spans 13 residues. Trimming shortened V by 6 bases and J by 0 bases, and 8 bases separated the two germline ends.

The V call is TRBV20-1, the J call TRBJ2-3, with no clear D. V lost 5 bases, J lost 5 bases, and 5 bases lay in between. The CDR3 loop spans 10 amino acids. Germline values: CDR1 DFQATT, CDR2 SNEGSKA (reference sequence). CDR3 in DNA: TGCAGTGCTGACCTAGATACGCAGTATTTT. This encodes CSADLDTQYF.

This rearrangement joins TRBV7-2 to TRBJ2-1; TRBD2 aligns across 14 bases. Per the germline V gene, CDR1 is SGHTA and CDR2 is FQGNSA. The CDR3 is made up of 15 amino acids. Losses at the gene ends were 3 bases for V and 12 bases for J; bases not matched to a gene: 7. This CDR3 reads CASSFGTSGRSGQFF. Written as DNA, the CDR3 is TGTGCCAGCAGCTTCGGGACTAGCGGGAGATCGGGGCAGTTCTTC. The entire variable domain, with the rest obtained from reference TRBV7-2 and TRBJ2-1, is as follows: GAGVSQSPSNKVTEKGKDVELRCDPISGHTALYWYRQSLGQGLEFLIYFQGNSAPDKSGLPSDRFSAERTGGSVSTLTIQRTQQEDSAVYLCASSFGTSGRSGQFFGPGTRLTVL.

The genes are TRBV28 and TRBJ2-1; 14 bases fit TRBD2. Germline CDR1 MDHEN, CDR2 SYDVKM. V lost 0 bases to trimming and J lost 5 bases; unmatched junction nucleotides: 9. The CDR3 length is 19 residues. CDR3 coding DNA: TGTGCCAGCAGTTTATGGAGACTAGCGGGAGGGCTCGCCGACAATGAGCAGTTCTTC. This sequence encodes CASSLWRLAGGLADNEQFF.